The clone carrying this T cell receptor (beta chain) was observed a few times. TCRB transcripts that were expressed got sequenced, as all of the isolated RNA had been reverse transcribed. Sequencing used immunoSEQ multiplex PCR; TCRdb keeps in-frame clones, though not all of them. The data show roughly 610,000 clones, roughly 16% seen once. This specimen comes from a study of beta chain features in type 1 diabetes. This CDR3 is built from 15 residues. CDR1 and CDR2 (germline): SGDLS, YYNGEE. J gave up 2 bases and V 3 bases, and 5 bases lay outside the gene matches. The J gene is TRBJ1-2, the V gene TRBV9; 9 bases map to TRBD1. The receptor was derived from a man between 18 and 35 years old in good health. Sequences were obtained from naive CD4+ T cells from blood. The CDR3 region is CASSEWTGANYGYTF. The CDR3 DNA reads TGTGCCAGCAGCGAGTGGACAGGGGCGAACTATGGCTACACCTTC.